This entry lists 27 T cell receptor beta chains sequenced from one sample in a study of T cell responses to AZD1222 COVID-19 vaccine. Produced via immunoSEQ multiplex PCR; TCRdb's table is partial and in-frame only. The repertoire has tens of thousands of clones, about 80% of them found once; the top ten carry under 8.5%. Sequenced here: peripheral blood, sampled 28 days after the second AZD1222 dose. The receptors were gathered from an adult who received the AZD1222 COVID-19 vaccine.

The chain joins TRBV30 to TRBJ1-2; TRBD1 is a possible D gene (5 bases). This CDR3 has 14 residues. V lost 3 bases, J lost 8 bases, and 19 bases lay in between. Germline CDR1 reads GTSNPN; CDR2 reads SVGIG (reference sequence). This CDR3 is CAWRRRRGDRGYTF. As DNA, the CDR3 is TGTGCCTGGAGGCGGAGGCGGGGGGATCGGGGCTACACCTTC.

V is TRBV28 and J is TRBJ1-2, with TRBD1 matching over 11 bases. J gave up 5 bases and V 6 bases, and 8 bases lay outside the gene matches. The CDR3 sequence is 15 residues long. Germline CDR1 reads MDHEN; CDR2 reads SYDVKM. CDR3 region: CASSGQGAGEYGYTF. The CDR3 nucleotides are TGTGCCAGCAGCGGACAGGGGGCGGGGGAATATGGCTACACCTTC.

The chain is built from TRBV11-2 and TRBJ1-1, with D uncertain. This CDR3 has 14 amino acids. Deletions cut 1 base from V and 5 bases from J, with 11 bases between. The germline V gene encodes CDR1 SGHAT and CDR2 FQNNGV. CDR3 bases: TGTGCCAGCAGCTTAGTAGTCTCCGGAACTGAAGCTTTCTTT. It codes for CASSLVVSGTEAFF.

The rearrangement links TRBV29-1 to TRBJ1-6; 10 nucleotides agree with TRBD1. The CDR3 contains 13 residues. In germline, CDR1 is SQVTM, CDR2 ANQGSEA. J lost 11 bases, V lost 0 bases, and 1 base had no gene match. The CDR3 bases are TGCAGCGTTGAAGAGGGACAGGGGCCACCCCTCCACTTT. It encodes CSVEEGQGPPLHF.

This sequence joins TRBV6-2 or TRBV6-3 and TRBJ1-2; D not resolved. The CDR3 runs 15 residues. Germline-derived CDR1 and CDR2 are MNHEY and SVGEGT. The V end lost 1 base, the J end lost 5 bases, and 14 bases lay between the germline ends. CDR3 in amino acids: CASSYWERDEYGYTF. CDR3 coding DNA: TGTGCCAGCAGTTACTGGGAGAGGGATGAATATGGCTACACCTTC.

The chain recombines TRBV18 with TRBJ2-7, with 7 bases that match TRBD1. Germline V gene data show CDR1 as KGHSH and CDR2 as LQKENI. Unmatched junction bases numbered 4, after V lost 3 bases and J lost 2 bases. CDR3 size: 14 residues. CDR3 residues: CASSPRGPPYEQYF. For the CDR3, the DNA is TGTGCCAGCTCACCGAGGGGGCCGCCCTACGAGCAGTACTTC.

The V call is TRBV18, the J call TRBJ1-2; TRBD1 matches at 10 bases. Germline V CDR1 and CDR2: KGHSH, LQKENI. There are 16 residues in the CDR3. V dropped 0 bases and J dropped 1; count of bases not matched to a gene: 2. CDR3 sequence: CASSPPTGGLNYGYTF. The CDR3 nucleotides are TGTGCCAGCTCACCACCGACAGGGGGCCTTAACTATGGCTACACCTTC. Full variable domain (remainder filled in from reference TRBV18 and TRBJ1-2): NAGVMQNPRHLVRRRGQEARLRCSPMKGHSHVYWYRQLPEEGLKFMVYLQKENIIDESGMPKERFSAEFPKEGPSILRIQQVVRGDSAAYFCASSPPTGGLNYGYTFGSGTRLTVV.

There are a few counts of this clone. This sequence joins TRBV19 and TRBJ1-2; D unclear. CDR1 and CDR2 from the germline V gene are LNHDA and SQIVND (reference sequence). Trimming took off 7 bases at V and 4 bases at J, with 16 bases between the two ends. The CDR3 is made up of 14 amino acids. The chain's CDR3 is CASTTRGSFYGYTF. The DNA of the CDR3 is TGTGCCAGTACCACGCGGGGTTCCTTCTATGGCTACACCTTC.

The J gene is TRBJ1-1, the V gene TRBV5-1; D is unresolved. V shed 1 base and J shed 2 bases, with 0 bases lying between them. Germline V lookup: CDR1 SGHRS, CDR2 YFSETQ. CDR3 length: 11 residues. DNA for the CDR3: TGCGCCAGCAGCTTGAACACTGAAGCTTTCTTT. Protein sequence: CASSLNTEAFF.

This rearrangement joins TRBV21-1 to TRBJ2-3. TRBV21-1 is tagged as a pseudogene. This CDR3 region has 16 residues. CDR3 in DNA: TGTGCCAGCAGCAGGGCGGCTATAGACAGCACAGATACGCAGTATTTT. Translation gives CASSRAAIDSTDTQYF.

The rearrangement joins TRBV7-8 to TRBJ2-7, with 9 bases lining up with TRBD1. This CDR3 spans 15 amino acids. With 1 base clipped from V and 4 bases from J, the junction kept 5 bases outside the gene matches. CDR1 is SGHVS, CDR2 FQNEAQ, per germline. In nucleotides, the CDR3 is TGTGCCAGCAGCTTAGAGGGACAGGGCCTATACGAGCAGTACTTC. This sequence encodes CASSLEGQGLYEQYF.

The chain is built from TRBV9 and TRBJ2-1; D is possibly TRBD1 or TRBD2 (5 bases each). The CDR3 extends over 13 amino acids. V dropped 4 bases and J dropped 6 bases, with 11 bases sitting between them. Germline V gene lookup returns CDR1 SGDLS and CDR2 YYNGEE. CDR3 DNA: TGTGCCAGCAGCAAGCCGGGGCGCAATGAGCAGTTCTTC. This encodes CASSKPGRNEQFF.

The V call is TRBV19, the J call TRBJ1-4; D is perhaps TRBD1 (6 bases). The CDR3 sequence is 13 residues long. Trimming shortened V by 5 bases and J by 5 bases, and 9 bases separated the two germline ends. Germline V lookup: CDR1 LNHDA, CDR2 SQIVND (reference sequence). As DNA, the CDR3 is TGTGCCAGTAGTCAGGGGCCCAATGAAAAACTGTTTTTT. Residues: CASSQGPNEKLFF.

This clone was seen only once. V usage is TRBV6-5 and J usage is TRBJ1-4, with TRBD1 matching over 8 bases. The germline gives CDR1 MNHEY, CDR2 SVGAGI. The CDR3 covers 14 residues. The V and J ends lost 6 bases and 0 bases, in that order; junction bases with no gene match: 0. The CDR3 region has the DNA TGTGCCAGCAGACAGGGGGCAACTAATGAAAAACTGTTTTTT. Residues: CASRQGATNEKLFF.

This sequence joins TRBV2 and TRBJ1-5, with 10 positions matching TRBD1. The germline V gene encodes CDR1 SNHLY and CDR2 FYNNEI. J gave up 7 bases and V 4 bases, and 4 bases lay outside the gene matches. CDR3 length equals 14 residues. CDR3 sequence reads: CASSGQGAGQPQHF. The CDR3, as DNA: TGTGCCAGCAGTGGACAGGGGGCAGGGCAGCCCCAGCATTTT. Complete variable domain (other parts from reference TRBV2 and TRBJ1-5): EPEVTQTPSHQVTQMGQEVILRCVPISNHLYFYWYRQILGQKVEFLVSFYNNEISEKSEIFDDQFSVERPDGSNFTLKIRSTKLEDSAMYFCASSGQGAGQPQHFGDGTRLSIL.

This clone was seen more than once but under ten times. The rearrangement links TRBV29-1 to TRBJ2-1, with 11 nucleotides matching TRBD1. Trimming took 0 bases from V and 8 from J; bases not matched to a gene: 6. The germline V gene encodes CDR1 SQVTM and CDR2 ANQGSEA. This CDR3 has 15 residues. The CDR3 here is CSVEEWGQGGDEQFF. The CDR3 DNA follows: TGCAGCGTTGAAGAATGGGGACAGGGGGGCGATGAGCAGTTCTTC.

The CDR3, as DNA: TGCGCCAGCACGCCCCTAAGGGACCCAGAGACCCAGTACTTC. Translation gives CASTPLRDPETQYF. The chain employs TRBV5-1 and TRBJ2-5; D is perhaps TRBD1 or TRBD2 (5 bases each). CDR3 size: 14 residues. V was shortened by 6 bases and J by 4 bases, with 16 bases between the two germline ends. Germline CDR1 is SGHRS and CDR2 is YFSETQ.

The V gene is TRBV5-8, the J gene TRBJ1-2; 10 bases are a match to TRBD1. The CDR3 contains 15 residues. Germline V gene data show CDR1 as SGHTS and CDR2 as YDEGEE. Trimming removed 2 bases from V and 3 bases from J; junction bases left unmatched: 4. CDR3: CASSFGDRGHYGYTF. In DNA, the CDR3 is TGTGCCAGCAGCTTTGGGGACAGGGGTCACTATGGCTACACCTTC.

The chain couples TRBV6-2 or TRBV6-3 to TRBJ1-2; D is unresolved. The germline CDR1 and CDR2 sequences are MNHEY and SVGEGT. CDR3 length equals 14 residues. V lost 2 bases to trimming and J lost 4 bases, with 11 bases between them. DNA for the CDR3: TGTGCCAGCAGTTACGCCCCACGGGTCTATGGCTACACCTTC. Translation gives CASSYAPRVYGYTF.

The chain's CDR3 is CAGQTGQEEKLFF. The CDR3 DNA follows: TGTGCCGGACAAACCGGACAGGAAGAAAAACTGTTTTTT. The gene calls are TRBV2 and TRBJ1-4; 7 nucleotides match TRBD1. J gave up 8 bases and V 11 bases, and 11 bases lay outside the gene matches. Germline CDR1 reads SNHLY; CDR2 reads FYNNEI. This CDR3 is 13 amino acids long.

CDR3: CAISGTGTIHEQYF. The CDR3 DNA follows: TGTGCCATCAGTGGGACAGGGACGATCCACGAGCAGTACTTC. The rearrangement uses TRBV10-3 and TRBJ2-7, with 8 positions matching TRBD1. CDR3 length: 14 amino acids. V dropped 4 bases and J dropped 5; count of bases not matched to a gene: 7. The germline V gene has CDR1 ENHRY and CDR2 SYGVKD.

This chain links TRBV19 with TRBJ1-1; unclear D gene. V lost 3 bases and J 4 bases, leaving 12 bases between the germline ends. Germline CDR1 reads LNHDA; CDR2 reads SQIVND (reference sequence). This CDR3 is built from 14 residues. The CDR3 reads CASSIAQSLTEAFF. The CDR3 DNA follows: TGTGCCAGTAGTATTGCTCAGAGTCTCACTGAAGCTTTCTTT.

This clone was seen only once. This chain joins TRBV27 and TRBJ1-1; D is possibly TRBD1 (5 bases). Germline V CDR1 and CDR2: MNHEY, SMNVEV (reference sequence). Trimming left V 4 bases short and J 2 bases short, with 17 bases between. The CDR3 covers 16 residues. The CDR3 protein is CASSSRGRDLNTEAFF. The DNA of the CDR3 is TGTGCCAGCAGTTCCCGCGGGAGGGACCTAAACACTGAAGCTTTCTTT.

This clone has just one count. CDR3 bases: TGTGCCAGCAGTTTGCAGGGGTTACGTGAAAAACTGTTTTTT. This sequence encodes CASSLQGLREKLFF. V usage is TRBV6-5 and J usage is TRBJ1-4, with TRBD1 as a possible D gene (6 bases). CDR3 length: 14 residues. The germline V gene encodes CDR1 MNHEY and CDR2 SVGAGI. The V end was cut by 4 bases, the J end by 7 bases, with 13 bases between.

V is TRBV6-5 and J is TRBJ1-5, with D tentatively TRBD1 (5 bases). Trimming took off 5 bases at V and 5 bases at J, with 13 bases between the two ends. The germline V gene has CDR1 MNHEY and CDR2 SVGAGI. CDR3 length: 14 residues. The DNA of the CDR3 is TGTGCCAGCAGTCGAATACGAGGGGATCAGCCCCAGCATTTT. This translates into CASSRIRGDQPQHF.

V and J are TRBV5-4 and TRBJ1-1; D remains ambiguous. Germline CDR1 reads SGHNT; CDR2 reads YYREEE (reference sequence). The CDR3 spans 15 residues. V was trimmed by 0 bases and J by 0 bases, leaving 9 bases between them. The CDR3 DNA reads TGTGCCAGCAGCTTGGTAGGGTCTGTGAACACTGAAGCTTTCTTT. The encoded protein is CASSLVGSVNTEAFF.

This clone is medium-sized by share. The chain combines TRBV28 with TRBJ1-6; a weak D match, TRBD1 (5 bases). V was pared by 5 bases and J by 11 bases, with 16 bases between. The CDR3 length is 14 residues. CDR1 is MDHEN, CDR2 SYDVKM, per germline. CDR3 protein: CASSQGMEAAPLHF. CDR3 DNA sequence: TGTGCCAGCAGTCAGGGAATGGAGGCTGCACCCCTCCACTTT.